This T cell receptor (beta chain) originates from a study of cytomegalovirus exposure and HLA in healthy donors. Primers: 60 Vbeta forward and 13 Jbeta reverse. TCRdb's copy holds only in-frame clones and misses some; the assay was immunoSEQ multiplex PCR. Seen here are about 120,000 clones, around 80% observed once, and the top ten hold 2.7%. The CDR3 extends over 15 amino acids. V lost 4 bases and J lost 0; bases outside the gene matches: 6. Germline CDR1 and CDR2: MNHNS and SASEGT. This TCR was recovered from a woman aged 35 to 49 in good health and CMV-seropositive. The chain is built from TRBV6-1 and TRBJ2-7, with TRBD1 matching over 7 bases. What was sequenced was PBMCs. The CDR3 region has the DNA TGTGCCAGCAGTGGGGGACGGGACAGCTCCTACGAGCAGTACTTC. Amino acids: CASSGGRDSSYEQYF.